The 2 T cell receptor beta chains below were found in one sample sequenced in a study of cytomegalovirus exposure and HLA in healthy donors. PCR was performed using 60 Vbeta and 13 Jbeta primers. Measured with immunoSEQ multiplex PCR; TCRdb has only the in-frame clones, and not every one. The table has about 130,000 clones, about 79% seen once. The sample taken for sequencing was PBMCs. These receptors were obtained from a woman aged 18-30 years in good health and CMV-seropositive.

This clone was counted once. The CDR3 coding sequence is TGTGCCAGCAGCTTGGGTATCGGTGCGAACACTGAAGCTTTCTTT. Translated, it gives CASSLGIGANTEAFF. The chain has TRBV5-4 and TRBJ1-1, with D unclear. The CDR3 loop spans 15 amino acids. Germline V gene data show CDR1 as SGHNT and CDR2 as YYREEE (reference sequence). V dropped 0 bases and J dropped 1 base, with 10 bases sitting between them.

The rearrangement links TRBV2 to TRBJ2-3; D is unclear. The germline V gene encodes CDR1 SNHLY and CDR2 FYNNEI. The CDR3 contains 13 residues. Trimming took off 6 bases at V and 2 bases at J, with 9 bases between the two ends. DNA for the CDR3: TGTGCCAGCAGCGCTGCCTACACAGATACGCAGTATTTT. This sequence encodes CASSAAYTDTQYF.